Listed below are T cell receptor beta chains from one sample, sequenced in a study of cytomegalovirus exposure and HLA in healthy donors. Profiling relied on immunoSEQ multiplex PCR, and the TCRdb table lists in-frame clones only, not all of them. The profile shows approximately 190,000 clones, 77% of them singletons. Sequencing was performed on PBMCs. The receptors derive from a young woman in good health and CMV-seropositive. Each CDR3 is given with its conserved first and last residue. Each record gives: CDR3 length, V gene, clone size, CDR3 protein. Only part of the rows carry a size: once, few, many, or a class if the clone is expanded.

15 | TRBV19 | . | CASSIFGTVVEKLFF
14 | TRBV29-1 | . | CSVVGREHTGELFF
16 | TRBV27 | . | CASSPPSGLGYNEQFF
18 | TRBV6-4 | . | CASSLAGVGTGHNQPQHF
15 | TRBV7-3 | . | CASSLYTSGGDTQYF
15 | TRBV11-2 | . | CASSLVGTGAYEQYF
17 | TRBV7-2 | . | CASSPGTSGGAIDEQFF
19 | TRBV4-2 | . | CASSQDPSASGGWHNEQFF
16 | TRBV5-6 | . | CASSLAGLAGVNEQFF
11 | TRBV6-1 | . | CASTNVYEQYF
14 | TRBV7-3 | once | CASSLTGGDQPQHF
14 | TRBV27 | . | CASSFARGPYEQYF
13 | TRBV29-1 | . | CSVVRHGVDEQYF
15 | TRBV6-5 | . | CASSTNLMEQEKLFF
13 | TRBV7-2 | . | CASSSRVNTEAFF
15 | TRBV7-6 | . | CASSLAPGEGGTAFF
14 | TRBV19 | once | CASRGPGQGNGYTF
14 | TRBV5-4 | . | CASSLESVNTEAFF
15 | TRBV6-4 | . | CASSDERTGGNEQFF
13 | TRBV6-6 | . | CASSYINTDTQYF
14 | TRBV11-3 | . | CASSLTANTGELFF
14 | TRBV5-6 | . | CASSLGQGRAGYTF
14 | TRBV25-1 | . | CASSEYRTGYGYTF
13 | TRBV27 | . | CASKSSSYNEQFF
14 | TRBV5-4 | once | CASSLKTRRDTQYF
18 | TRBV4-2 | . | CASSQRVSSAGAGYEQYF
15 | TRBV30 | . | CAWSDKGATTREQYF
14 | TRBV4-1 | . | CASSQPLTGGEQYF
14 | TRBV5-1 | . | CASSSMTGTYEQYF
16 | TRBV7-2 | . | CASRPRLLSGANVLTF
16 | TRBV28 | . | CASSPTSGGYTEKLFF
15 | TRBV28 | . | CASSLPYRSSYEQYF
13 | TRBV7-2 | . | CASSFQSWEGVYF
14 | TRBV5-1 | . | CASSLPGKNTEAFF
14 | TRBV6-6 | . | CASSLANSGYEQYF
12 | TRBV9 | . | CASSVDRDTQYF
14 | TRBV7-2 | few | CASSLEQGWEKLFF
16 | TRBV7-2 | . | CASSLGWGRQNQPQHF
17 | TRBV4-3 | few | CASSQRVGTGSSYEQYF
22 | TRBV10-3 | . | CAIRAVPGQGASARGNTGELFF
15 | TRBV5-1 | . | CASSLIRGPYNEQFF
16 | TRBV6-1 | . | CASSEGTGHSGNTIYF
15 | TRBV19 | . | CASTSIARNTGELFF
16 | TRBV7-2 | . | CASSDRARDRVEKLFF
17 | TRBV9 | . | CASSGPRDRVGNTEAFF
15 | TRBV19 | . | CASSFGGQVNTEAFF
14 | TRBV21-1 | . | CASSNRDRDYEQYF
16 | TRBV6-6 | . | CASSYSSSGGNYEQYF
13 | TRBV28 | . | CASSLGQNTEAFF